This TCR beta chain was sequenced in a study of blood T cell repertoires in COVID-19. The assay was immunoSEQ multiplex PCR, and TCRdb's table has in-frame clones only and misses some. The sample holds about 270,000 clones, more than 75% seen once. The CDR3 loop spans 15 amino acids. Trimming took 2 bases from V and 2 from J; bases not matched to a gene: 4. CDR1 and CDR2 from the germline V gene are MNHNY and SVGAGI (reference sequence). V usage is TRBV6-6 and J usage is TRBJ2-3; 7 positions match TRBD2. Specimen: peripheral blood. The clonotype comes from a woman aged 55 to 70 who had recovered from COVID-19. The CDR3 reads CASSYRLAATDTQYF. CDR3 DNA: TGTGCCAGCAGTTACCGGCTAGCGGCCACAGATACGCAGTATTTT.